This T cell receptor (beta chain) emerged from a study of CD8+CD57+ T cells in acquired aplastic anemia. Findings of the study overall: Comparison of patients with controls identified 25 to 35 shared CD8+ CDR3 sequences.

The CDR3 has 15 residues. V was clipped by 5 bases and J by 1 base; unmatched bases: 7. Note on this clonotype: Its antigen is still unknown.

By flow cytometry, patients selected for sequencing had shown an expansion of CD8+CD57+ cells. TCR beta VDJ and CDR3 profiling used genomic DNA as template. TCRdb processed the reads anew with MiXCR; each CDR3 protein has one entry. The table records 80,000 or so distinct CDR3 sequences, roughly 72% of them present only once. Sample: sorted CD4+, CD8+, or CD8+CD57+ T cells (not recorded which) from PBMCs. The chain uses TRBV12-3 or TRBV12-4 and TRBJ2-5, with TRBD1 matching over 7 bases. The sequence came from a human donor with aplastic anemia. The CDR3 nucleotides read TGTGCCAGCAGTAGGGGGCAGGGGAGCCAAGAGACCCAGTACTTC. This sequence encodes CASSRGQGSQETQYF.